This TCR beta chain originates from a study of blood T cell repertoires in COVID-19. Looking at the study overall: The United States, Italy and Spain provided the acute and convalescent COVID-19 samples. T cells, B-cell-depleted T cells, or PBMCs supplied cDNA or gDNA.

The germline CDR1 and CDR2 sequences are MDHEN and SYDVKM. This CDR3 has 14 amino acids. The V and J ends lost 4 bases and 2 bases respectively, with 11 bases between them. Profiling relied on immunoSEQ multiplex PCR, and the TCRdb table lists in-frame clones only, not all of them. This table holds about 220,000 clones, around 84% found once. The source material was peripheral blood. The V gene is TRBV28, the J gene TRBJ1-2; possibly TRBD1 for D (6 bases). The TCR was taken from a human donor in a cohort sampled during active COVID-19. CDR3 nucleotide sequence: TGTGCCAGCAGTTCCGGGGGGGCCAACTATGGCTACACCTTC. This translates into CASSSGGANYGYTF.